The clone carrying this TCR beta chain was seen only a few times. No antigen is known for it. This sample's time point: patch test 1, 2 weeks after DPC sensitization. The treatment here: therapeutic diphenylcyclopropenone sensitization with weekly scalp DPC. Total RNA was extracted from unfractionated whole blood. The sample belongs to a study of human T cells and chemical hapten exposure. The wider study: In the sensitization step, 2% DPC was placed on around 2 cm by around 2 cm of upper inner arm skin. The patients, most of them female, presented with alopecia areata, totalis or universalis. Overall study findings and caveats: The formation of large CDR3 similarity clusters by expanded TCRs significantly exceeded that of controls.

The CDR3 is 14 amino acids. Trimming removed 6 bases from V and 2 bases from J, with 14 bases in between. Germline CDR1 SGHRS, CDR2 YFSETQ. TCRdb passed the RACE reads through MiXCR, listing each CDR3 protein once. Here the sample spans around 380,000 distinct CDR3 sequences, nearly 5% being singletons. The rearrangement links TRBV5-1 to TRBJ1-2; no firm D call. This specimen was whole blood, taken in connection with sensitization to the hapten diphenylcyclopropenone (DPC). The sequence was obtained from a woman in her 50s with alopecia areata. Some clones in this sample may be carry-over from other donors' samples. CDR3 sequence (DNA): TGCGCCAGCAACCCAGGAAACCCGAACTATGGCTACACCTTC. Translating gives CASNPGNPNYGYTF.